The table lists the clone carrying this T cell receptor beta chain with a count of one. The data belong to a study of blood T cell repertoires in COVID-19. The ends lost 6 bases at V and 4 bases at J; junction bases unmatched: 8. Germline CDR1 is LNHDA and CDR2 is SQIVND (reference sequence). The CDR3 is 15 residues long. Original processing methods: Reference gene primer amplification in the assay estimated nucleated cell counts. Measured with immunoSEQ multiplex PCR; TCRdb has only the in-frame clones, and not every one. D and trimming were read from the DNA, whereas the V and J calls and clone size are those reported in that table. Here the sample spans around 160,000 clones, about 84% being singletons. Residents of about two dozen US areas, aged roughly 18 to 89 years, made up the participants. Two negative PCRs, clearance, or symptom resolution had been documented for recovered Cohort 3 donors.

Sequencing was performed on PBMCs or T cells enriched from blood (not recorded which). The genes are TRBV19 and TRBJ1-4, with 7 bases that match TRBD1. This clonotype was sampled from a man aged 40-49 years who had recovered from COVID-19. CDR3: CASSPLGQNNEKLFF. In DNA form, the CDR3 reads TGTGCCAGTAGCCCCCTGGGACAGAATAATGAAAAACTGTTTTTT.